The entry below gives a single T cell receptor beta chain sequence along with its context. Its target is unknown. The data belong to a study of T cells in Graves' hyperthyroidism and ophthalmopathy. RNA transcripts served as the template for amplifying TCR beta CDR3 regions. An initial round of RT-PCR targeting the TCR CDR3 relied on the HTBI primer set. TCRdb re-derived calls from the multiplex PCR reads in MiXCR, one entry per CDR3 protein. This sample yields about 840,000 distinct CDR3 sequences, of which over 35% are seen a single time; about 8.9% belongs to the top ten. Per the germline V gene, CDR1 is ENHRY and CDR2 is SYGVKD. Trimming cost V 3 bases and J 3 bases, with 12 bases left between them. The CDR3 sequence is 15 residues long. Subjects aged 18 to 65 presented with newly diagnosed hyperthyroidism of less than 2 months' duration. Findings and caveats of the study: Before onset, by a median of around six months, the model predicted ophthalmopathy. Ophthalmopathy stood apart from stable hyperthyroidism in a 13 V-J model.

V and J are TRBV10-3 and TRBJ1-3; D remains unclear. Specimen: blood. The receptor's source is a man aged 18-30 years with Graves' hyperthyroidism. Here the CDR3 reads CAISEGRGFGNTIYF. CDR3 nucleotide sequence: TGTGCCATCAGTGAAGGTAGAGGGTTTGGAAACACCATATATTTT.